This T cell receptor (beta chain) was identified during a study of T-cell reconstitution after alpha-beta-depleted transplantation in children. Notes on the study in general: The authors attributed T-cell counts and diversity one year after transplant mostly to newly produced T cells.

This clonotype was seen a few times. Its specificity is unknown. The CDR3 spans 13 residues. Germline V gives CDR1 DFQATT, CDR2 SNEGSKA (reference sequence). Trimming left V 6 bases short and J 0 bases short, with 9 bases between. Preparation of the TCRbeta library used unique molecular identifiers. TCRdb analysed the PCR reads with MiXCR anew, one entry per CDR3 protein. Seen here are approximately 300,000 distinct CDR3 sequences, around 7.1% observed once, and the top ten hold over 7.5%. V and J are TRBV20-1 and TRBJ2-1; no clear D. The sequencing here drew on peripheral blood, taken 360 days after TCRalphabeta/CD19-depleted stem cell transplant. This TCR came from a female patient aged 2-9 years who had a stem cell transplant for Fanconi anemia, so the T cells may come from the graft donor. This chain's CDR3 is CSAVLDSYNEQFF. The CDR3 region has the DNA TGCAGTGCCGTCCTGGACTCCTACAATGAGCAGTTCTTC.